The 24 T cell receptor beta chains listed next were all sequenced from one sample in a study of identical twins. TCRdb used MiXCR to reprocess the 5' RACE reads, holding one entry per CDR3 protein. The table shows around 1.7 million distinct CDR3 sequences, with under 35% occurring only once. The sequenced sample consisted of cord blood. These receptors were taken from a newborn girl in good health.

The chain recombines TRBV20-1 with TRBJ1-5; D unclear. V was pared by 1 base and J by 0 bases, with 10 bases between. The CDR3 has 15 residues. CDR1 and CDR2 (germline): DFQATT, SNEGSKA (reference sequence). CDR3 nucleotide sequence: TGCAGTGCTAGAGCCTCAGCAGTTAGCAATCAGCCCCAGCATTTT. Translation gives CSARASAVSNQPQHF.

This clonotype was detected a few times. The chain uses TRBV5-1 and TRBJ2-7; the D is unclear. Trimming stripped 3 bases from V and 3 bases from J, with 10 bases between. Germline V gene data show CDR1 as SGHRS and CDR2 as YFSETQ. The CDR3 length is 13 residues. The CDR3 DNA follows: TGCGCCAGCAGCTCGCTGACAAACTACGAGCAGTACTTC. Translated, it gives CASSSLTNYEQYF.

This clonotype was observed a handful of times. V and J are TRBV12-3 or TRBV12-4 and TRBJ2-1; D may be TRBD2 (6 bases). The CDR3 is 14 residues long. The V end was cut by 3 bases, the J end by 7 bases, with 13 bases between. The CDR3 nucleotides read TGTGCCAGCAGTTTCGTACTAGCATTGAATGAGCAGTTCTTC. Its protein product is CASSFVLALNEQFF.

Written as DNA, the CDR3 is TGCAGTGCTAGAGCGTCTAGCGGGAGGGCCAATGCCTACGAGCAGTACTTC. Encoded protein: CSARASSGRANAYEQYF. This chain joins TRBV20-1 and TRBJ2-7; TRBD2 matches at 12 bases. Trimming took 1 base from V and 2 from J; bases not matched to a gene: 9. Germline V gives CDR1 DFQATT, CDR2 SNEGSKA (reference sequence). This CDR3 region has 17 residues.

The chain couples TRBV19 to TRBJ2-1; 13 positions match TRBD2. The V segment lost 7 bases and the J segment 7 bases; nucleotides outside the gene matches: 7. This CDR3 is 15 amino acids long. Germline V lookup: CDR1 LNHDA, CDR2 SQIVND (reference sequence). CDR3 coding DNA: TGTGCCAGTAACGTCGGACTAGCGGGAGTAAATGAGCAGTTCTTC. It yields the protein CASNVGLAGVNEQFF.

There are many counts of this clonotype. This chain links TRBV10-3 with TRBJ2-3; weak D call: TRBD1 (5 bases). This CDR3 spans 15 amino acids. Trimming left V 2 bases short and J 3 bases short, with 12 bases between. CDR1 ENHRY and CDR2 SYGVKD come from the germline V gene. The CDR3 bases are TGTGCCATCAGTGAGATCAGGGATTGGACAGATACGCAGTATTTT. Translation: CAISEIRDWTDTQYF.

The chain recombines TRBV5-6 with TRBJ1-3, with TRBD1 identical over 7 bases. The CDR3 covers 15 residues. V lost 4 bases and J lost 1; bases outside the gene matches: 5. From germline, CDR1 is SGHDT and CDR2 YYEEEE. This CDR3 reads CASSGQVVSGNTIYF. The CDR3 region has the DNA TGTGCCAGCAGCGGACAGGTTGTATCTGGAAACACCATATATTTT.

This clonotype was seen just once. The rearrangement links TRBV28 to TRBJ2-1, with 10 positions matching TRBD2. Trimming at V came to 3 bases and at J to 4 bases, leaving 9 bases not matched to a gene. The germline gives CDR1 MDHEN, CDR2 SYDVKM. CDR3 length: 17 amino acids. The CDR3 nucleotides read TGTGCCAGCAGTTTTCCTGGACTAGCGGAAAATTACAATGAGCAGTTCTTC. This sequence encodes CASSFPGLAENYNEQFF.

This clonotype turned up a few times. The chain uses TRBV11-2 and TRBJ1-2; D is uncertain. CDR3 length: 14 residues. V shed 3 bases and J shed 8 bases, with 16 bases lying between them. Per germline, CDR1 SGHAT and CDR2 FQNNGV. CDR3 sequence (DNA): TGTGCCAGCAGCTTCCGTCGTTACAGCATGGGCTACACCTTC. Residues: CASSFRRYSMGYTF.

As for this clonotype: Possible read error: a much larger clone is one base away. The DNA of the CDR3 is TGCAGTGCTTGGGACGGTTCCCAGTACTTC. It yields the protein CSAWDGSQYF. The chain links TRBV20-1 to TRBJ2-7, with D perhaps TRBD1 or TRBD2 (5 bases each). Trimming pared 5 bases from V and 10 bases from J, leaving 12 bases between. The CDR3 contains 10 residues. From germline, CDR1 is DFQATT and CDR2 SNEGSKA (reference sequence).

The chain joins TRBV2 to TRBJ2-5; 7 nucleotides match TRBD2. CDR1 is SNHLY and CDR2 is FYNNEI in the germline V gene. The CDR3 consists of 15 residues. V shed 5 bases and J 11 bases; nucleotides not matched to a gene: 17. The CDR3 loop is CASSRTSDKGSEQYF. For the CDR3, the DNA is TGTGCCAGCAGTCGAACTAGCGATAAGGGCAGTGAGCAGTACTTC.

This clonotype appeared many times. The chain recombines TRBV7-2 with TRBJ2-7; 11 positions match TRBD2. The germline gives CDR1 SGHTA, CDR2 FQGNSA. J gave up 2 bases and V 1 base, and 1 base lay outside the gene matches. The CDR3 extends over 15 amino acids. CDR3 sequence: CASSLGSGRAYEQYF. DNA for the CDR3: TGTGCCAGCAGCTTAGGTAGCGGGAGGGCCTACGAGCAGTACTTC.

This chain uses TRBV5-1 with TRBJ1-1, with D unresolved. V shed 0 bases and J shed 6 bases, with 21 bases lying between them. CDR3 length: 17 amino acids. Per the germline V gene, CDR1 is SGHRS and CDR2 is YFSETQ. CDR3 sequence: CASSLGFWTARIPEAFF. As DNA, the CDR3 is TGCGCCAGCAGCTTGGGTTTCTGGACGGCCAGGATCCCTGAAGCTTTCTTT.

At least ten counts were recorded for this clonotype. V is TRBV12-3 or TRBV12-4 and J is TRBJ1-2, with TRBD1 as a possible D gene (5 bases). The V gene lost 3 bases and the J gene lost 2 bases, with 7 bases spanning the gap. The CDR3 spans 13 residues. Here the CDR3 reads CASSFEGNYGYTF. The DNA for the CDR3 is TGTGCCAGCAGTTTTGAGGGGAACTATGGCTACACCTTC.

This clonotype was seen a few times. CDR3 DNA: TGTGCCAGCAGTGAATCAGGGACAGGGAACACTGAAGCTTTCTTT. Its translation is CASSESGTGNTEAFF. The genes are TRBV25-1 and TRBJ1-1; 8 positions match TRBD1. V was clipped by 1 base and J by 1 base; unmatched bases: 2. CDR1 and CDR2 from the germline V gene are MGHDK and SYGVNS. The CDR3 extends over 15 amino acids.

This clonotype was seen ten or more times. The genes are TRBV20-1 and TRBJ2-3; TRBD2 might be the D (5 bases). This CDR3 comprises 13 residues. Germline values: CDR1 DFQATT, CDR2 SNEGSKA (reference sequence). V lost 3 bases to trimming and J lost 0 bases, with 7 bases between them. The CDR3 protein is CSARWTSTDTQYF. DNA of the CDR3: TGCAGTGCTAGGTGGACTAGCACAGATACGCAGTATTTT.

This clonotype has a count of ten or more. The V gene is TRBV20-1, the J gene TRBJ2-3; D call uncertain. The CDR3 totals 14 residues. Germline V gene lookup returns CDR1 DFQATT and CDR2 SNEGSKA (reference sequence). V was cut by 3 bases and J by 0 bases, with 10 bases left in between. CDR3 DNA: TGCAGTGCTAGTCCTAGGACGAGCACAGATACGCAGTATTTT. It is translated as CSASPRTSTDTQYF.

About this clonotype: One junction end does not reproduce the germline sequence, and a read error may be involved. The chain links TRBV7-2 to TRBJ1-5; D unresolved. Germline assignment: CDR1 SGHTA and CDR2 FQGNSA. The CDR3 length is 13 residues. The CDR3, as DNA: TGTGCCAGCAGCTTAGTTTGGGATCAGCCCCGGCATTTT. It codes for CASSLVWDQPRHF.

The rearrangement joins TRBV27 to TRBJ2-4; unclear D gene. Trimming pared 5 bases from V and 10 bases from J, leaving 15 bases between. Germline V gene lookup returns CDR1 MNHEY and CDR2 SMNVEV (reference sequence). This CDR3 is 13 amino acids long. CDR3 region: CASSPATGSIQYF. The CDR3 DNA follows: TGTGCCAGCAGTCCCGCAACCGGGTCAATTCAGTACTTC.

The V call is TRBV3-1, the J call TRBJ1-4; D remains unclear. CDR1 and CDR2 (germline): LGHDT, YNNKEL (reference sequence). V lost 5 bases and J 6 bases, leaving 13 bases between the germline ends. The CDR3 has 14 residues. The CDR3 DNA is TGTGCCAGCAGCAGGAACGGGATCCATGAAAAACTGTTTTTT. This codes for CASSRNGIHEKLFF.

This rearrangement joins TRBV2 to TRBJ1-5, with 12 bases matching TRBD1. Trimming removed 6 bases from V and 6 bases from J; junction bases left unmatched: 3. This CDR3 spans 14 amino acids. Germline assignment: CDR1 SNHLY and CDR2 FYNNEI. CDR3 in amino acids: CASRGQGAGQPQHF. The CDR3 DNA reads TGTGCCAGCAGGGGACAGGGGGCCGGTCAGCCCCAGCATTTT.

This clonotype has a handful of counts. The chain uses TRBV20-1 and TRBJ1-5; TRBD1 is a possible D gene (5 bases). The germline CDR1 and CDR2 sequences are DFQATT and SNEGSKA (reference sequence). Between the trimmed V and J ends, which lost 4 bases and 0 bases, there was a span of 16 bases. The CDR3 loop spans 16 amino acids. The CDR3: CSATPGGTYSNQPQHF. CDR3 nucleotides: TGCAGTGCTACCCCCGGGGGGACTTATAGCAATCAGCCCCAGCATTTT.

V and J are TRBV6-6 and TRBJ1-5; 7 bases map to TRBD1. Germline CDR1 is MNHNY and CDR2 is SVGAGI (reference sequence). Losses at the gene ends were 0 bases for V and 7 bases for J; bases not matched to a gene: 18. The CDR3 contains 19 residues. The CDR3 region has the DNA TGTGCCAGCAGTTACTCCACACCTCGACAGGGTGGAGGTAGGCAGCCCCAGCATTTT. Protein sequence: CASSYSTPRQGGGRQPQHF.

This clonotype was seen more than once but under ten times. The chain links TRBV2 to TRBJ2-1, with 10 nucleotides matching TRBD2. In germline, CDR1 is SNHLY, CDR2 FYNNEI. With 6 bases clipped from V and 9 bases from J, the junction kept 11 bases outside the gene matches. The CDR3 is made up of 15 amino acids. This CDR3 reads CASRLSGGPLGEQFF. In DNA, the CDR3 is TGTGCCAGCAGGCTTAGCGGGGGGCCCCTTGGTGAGCAGTTCTTC. Together with reference TRBV2 and TRBJ2-1, the CDR3 gives the full variable domain: EPEVTQTPSHQVTQMGQEVILRCVPISNHLYFYWYRQILGQKVEFLVSFYNNEISEKSEIFDDQFSVERPDGSNFTLKIRSTKLEDSAMYFCASRLSGGPLGEQFFGPGTRLTVL.